One sample yielded the 20 T cell receptor beta chains listed below, sequenced in a study of cytomegalovirus exposure and HLA in healthy donors. Amplification used 60 Vbeta primers and 13 Jbeta primers. TCRdb's table, derived via immunoSEQ multiplex PCR, lists solely in-frame clones and lacks some. The sample includes around 45,000 clones. The sequenced sample consisted of PBMCs. Every receptor here comes from a woman in her thirties in good health and CMV-seronegative.

Comment on this clone: A read error may produce the germline difference seen at one junction end. The chain joins TRBV30 to TRBJ2-7; 10 nucleotides align to TRBD2. The CDR3 extends over 15 amino acids. Germline CDR1 is GTSNPN and CDR2 is SVGIG (reference sequence). The CDR3 bases are TGTGCCGGGAGCCGAGGGCTAGCGGGAGTCGACGAGCAGTACTTC. Protein product: CAGSRGLAGVDEQYF.

The chain links TRBV5-1 to TRBJ2-2; 9 nucleotides align to TRBD2. Germline CDR1 and CDR2: SGHRS and YFSETQ. V lost 2 bases, J lost 4 bases, and 3 bases stayed unmatched. This CDR3 comprises 15 residues. CDR3 coding DNA: TGCGCCAGCAGCTTCGGACTAGCGAGCACCGGGGAGCTGTTTTTT. It yields the protein CASSFGLASTGELFF.

CDR3 nucleotide sequence: TGTGCCAGCAGCTTCGGCGGGGTCACTGAAGCTTTCTTT. It translates to CASSFGGVTEAFF. The chain joins TRBV7-6 to TRBJ1-1; D not certain. The CDR3 covers 13 residues. CDR1 SGHVS and CDR2 FNYEAQ come from the germline V gene. V shed 3 bases and J shed 4 bases, with 9 bases lying between them.

In the case of this clone: At one end the junction does not follow the germline gene, possibly because of a read error. The chain uses TRBV29-1 and TRBJ1-1, with 7 bases lining up with TRBD1. This CDR3 has 13 residues. The V gene's germline CDR1 is SQVTM and CDR2 ANQGSEA. CDR3 sequence (DNA): TGCAGCGTTTCTGCACAGGGGAACACTGAAGATTTCTTT. Translating gives CSVSAQGNTEDFF.

The CDR3: CASSTQQNTEAFF. Written as DNA, the CDR3 is TGTGCCAGTAGTACACAGCAGAACACTGAAGCTTTCTTT. The chain couples TRBV19 to TRBJ1-1; D not resolved. This CDR3 comprises 13 residues. Trimming removed 4 bases at V and 1 base at J, with 7 bases between. Germline CDR1 LNHDA, CDR2 SQIVND (reference sequence).

The V call is TRBV5-1, the J call TRBJ1-1; tentatively, D is TRBD1 (6 bases). Germline assignment: CDR1 SGHRS and CDR2 YFSETQ. CDR3 length equals 15 residues. V was clipped by 2 bases and J by 0 bases, with 11 bases between them. Here the CDR3 reads CASSFDRFVNTEAFF. The CDR3, as DNA: TGCGCCAGCAGCTTCGACAGGTTTGTGAACACTGAAGCTTTCTTT.

The chain is built from TRBV6-5 and TRBJ1-1; D is unresolved. The V and J ends lost 6 bases and 0 bases respectively, with 11 bases between them. This CDR3 spans 14 amino acids. Germline values: CDR1 MNHEY, CDR2 SVGAGI. This CDR3 reads CASRRGPLNTEAFF. The CDR3 DNA follows: TGTGCCAGCAGACGGGGTCCTTTGAACACTGAAGCTTTCTTT.

V gene TRBV18 combines with J gene TRBJ2-6; D perhaps matches TRBD1 (6 bases). V was cut by 3 bases and J by 0 bases, with 15 bases left in between. Per the germline V gene, CDR1 is KGHSH and CDR2 is LQKENI. The CDR3 has 18 residues. CDR3 bases: TGTGCCAGCTCACCGGGGACATGGGGGAACTCTGGGGCCAACGTCCTGACTTTC. Its translation is CASSPGTWGNSGANVLTF.

This chain uses TRBV5-1 with TRBJ1-1; D might be TRBD1 (5 bases). This CDR3 contains 14 residues. V was cut by 1 base and J by 7 bases, with 14 bases left in between. Germline assignment: CDR1 SGHRS and CDR2 YFSETQ. CDR3 DNA sequence: TGCGCCAGCAGCTTGACGGGGGGTAAAGGTGAAGCTTTCTTT. Protein product: CASSLTGGKGEAFF.

The chain recombines TRBV2 with TRBJ2-3; D unresolved. The CDR3 runs to 12 residues. The germline V gene encodes CDR1 SNHLY and CDR2 FYNNEI. With 1 base removed from V and 7 bases from J, the gap between germline ends came to 6 bases. CDR3 sequence reads: CASSEETNTQYF. Written as DNA, the CDR3 is TGTGCCAGCAGTGAAGAGACAAATACGCAGTATTTT.

The CDR3 loop reads CASSFDRSSYNEQFF. In DNA form, the CDR3 reads TGTGCCAGCAGCTTTGACAGGAGCTCCTACAATGAGCAGTTCTTC. The chain couples TRBV7-9 to TRBJ2-1; tentatively, D is TRBD1 (6 bases). V dropped 3 bases and J dropped 0 bases, with 9 bases sitting between them. The germline gives CDR1 SEHNR, CDR2 FQNEAQ (reference sequence). The CDR3 is 15 amino acids. Together with reference TRBV7-9 and TRBJ2-1, the CDR3 gives the full variable domain: DTGVSQNPRHKITKRGQNVTFRCDPISEHNRLYWYRQTLGQGPEFLTYFQNEAQLEKSRLLSDRFSAERPKGSFSTLEIQRTEQGDSAMYLCASSFDRSSYNEQFFGPGTRLTVL.

V and J are TRBV15 and TRBJ1-4, with no clear D. CDR1 LNHNV and CDR2 YYDKDF come from the germline V gene (reference sequence). The CDR3 runs 13 residues. V was pared by 0 bases and J by 6 bases, with 5 bases between. The CDR3 coding sequence is TGTGCCACCAGCAGAGATGGAGATGAAAAACTGTTTTTT. Residues: CATSRDGDEKLFF.

J is TRBJ2-5 and V is TRBV27, with TRBD2 as a possible D gene (5 bases). CDR3 length: 14 residues. V was clipped by 1 base and J by 2 bases, with 8 bases between them. Germline V gene sequence: CDR1 MNHEY, CDR2 SMNVEV (reference sequence). For the CDR3, the DNA is TGTGCCAGCAGTTTATATACGGGACAAGAGACCCAGTACTTC. Its translation: CASSLYTGQETQYF.

The chain links TRBV29-1 to TRBJ2-3; no clear D. Germline lookup yields CDR1 SQVTM and CDR2 ANQGSEA. The CDR3 covers 14 residues. V gave up 4 bases and J gave up 8 bases, with 19 bases separating them. CDR3 sequence (DNA): TGCAGCGTTGCCACATTGGTTCGCACAAGTACGCAGTATTTT. Residues: CSVATLVRTSTQYF.

The chain carries TRBV6-1 and TRBJ1-5; D is ambiguous. Trimming shortened V by 0 bases and J by 7 bases, and 7 bases separated the two germline ends. The CDR3 extends over 13 amino acids. The V gene's germline CDR1 is MNHNS and CDR2 SASEGT. The CDR3 here is CASSEALGQPQHF. CDR3 sequence (DNA): TGTGCCAGCAGTGAAGCGCTTGGCCAGCCCCAGCATTTT.

The chain is built from TRBV20-1 and TRBJ2-7; TRBD2 is a possible D gene (6 bases). The CDR3 extends over 11 amino acids. Between the trimmed V and J ends, which lost 0 bases and 9 bases, there was a span of 9 bases. CDR1 is DFQATT, CDR2 SNEGSKA, per germline (reference sequence). CDR3 sequence: CSARDSGTQYF. As DNA, the CDR3 is TGCAGTGCTAGAGATAGCGGAACGCAGTACTTC.

The genes are TRBV27 and TRBJ2-7; 7 bases line up with TRBD1. The junction had 5 bases not matched to a gene; V was cut back by 3 bases and J by 3 bases. This CDR3 region has 14 residues. CDR1 is MNHEY, CDR2 SMNVEV, per germline (reference sequence). The CDR3 DNA reads as TGTGCCAGCAGTTTGGCCAGGGGGAGCTACGAGCAGTACTTC. This gives the protein CASSLARGSYEQYF.

CDR3 nucleotides: TGTGCCTGGGCGTCAGGTCAGGGTCAAGACTATGGCTACACCTTC. Translating gives CAWASGQGQDYGYTF. This chain uses TRBV30 with TRBJ1-2; possibly TRBD1 for D (5 bases). V lost 5 bases and J 3 bases, leaving 19 bases between the germline ends. Germline values: CDR1 GTSNPN, CDR2 SVGIG (reference sequence). CDR3 size: 15 residues.

The rearrangement joins TRBV28 to TRBJ2-3; TRBD1 is a possible D gene (5 bases). Trimming removed 6 bases at V and 0 bases at J, with 10 bases between. CDR3 length: 14 amino acids. The germline V gene has CDR1 MDHEN and CDR2 SYDVKM. CDR3 bases: TGTGCCAGCAGCCCCCGACAGAGCACAGATACGCAGTATTTT. Amino acid sequence: CASSPRQSTDTQYF.

The chain joins TRBV28 to TRBJ2-7; no clear D. CDR3 length: 13 residues. Trimming pared 5 bases from V and 6 bases from J, leaving 14 bases between. Germline V lookup: CDR1 MDHEN, CDR2 SYDVKM. The CDR3 reads CASSPPERSEQYF. In DNA form, the CDR3 reads TGTGCCAGCAGTCCCCCCGAGCGCAGCGAGCAGTACTTC.